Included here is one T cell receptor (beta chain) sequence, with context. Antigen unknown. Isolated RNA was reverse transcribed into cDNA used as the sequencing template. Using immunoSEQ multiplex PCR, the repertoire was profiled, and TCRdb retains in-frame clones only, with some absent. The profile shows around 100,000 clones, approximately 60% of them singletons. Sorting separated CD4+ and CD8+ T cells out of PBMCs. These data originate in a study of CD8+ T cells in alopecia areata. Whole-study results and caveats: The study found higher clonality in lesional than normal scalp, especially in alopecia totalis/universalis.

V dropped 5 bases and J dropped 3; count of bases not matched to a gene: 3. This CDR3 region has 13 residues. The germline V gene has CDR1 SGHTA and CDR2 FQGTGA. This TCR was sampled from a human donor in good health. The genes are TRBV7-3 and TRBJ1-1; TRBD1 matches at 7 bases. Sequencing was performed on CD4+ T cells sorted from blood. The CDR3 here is CASSPDRDTEAFF. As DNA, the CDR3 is TGTGCCAGCAGCCCAGACAGGGACACTGAAGCTTTCTTT.